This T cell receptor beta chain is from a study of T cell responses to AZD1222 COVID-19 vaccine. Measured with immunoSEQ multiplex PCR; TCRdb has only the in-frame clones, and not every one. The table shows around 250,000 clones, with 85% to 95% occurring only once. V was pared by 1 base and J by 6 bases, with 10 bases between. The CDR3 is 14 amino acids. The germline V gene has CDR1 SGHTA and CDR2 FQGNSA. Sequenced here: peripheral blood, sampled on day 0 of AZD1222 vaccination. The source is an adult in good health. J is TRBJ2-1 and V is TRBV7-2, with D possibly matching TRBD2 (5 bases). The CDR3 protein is CASSLGRRPNEQFF. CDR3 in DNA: TGTGCCAGCAGCTTAGGGAGGAGGCCCAATGAGCAGTTCTTC. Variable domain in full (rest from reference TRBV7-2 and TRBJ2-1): GAGVSQSPSNKVTEKGKDVELRCDPISGHTALYWYRQSLGQGLEFLIYFQGNSAPDKSGLPSDRFSAERTGGSVSTLTIQRTQQEDSAVYLCASSLGRRPNEQFFGPGTRLTVL.